The 14 T cell receptor beta chains in this list originate from one sample, sequenced in a study of tumor-infiltrating lymphocytes in localized non-small cell lung cancer. Measured with immunoSEQ multiplex PCR; TCRdb has only the in-frame clones, and not every one. The sample has under 6,000 clones, approximately 94% seen once. The sample was uninvolved lung tissue not adjacent to the tumor. The receptors here all came from a human donor with non-small cell lung cancer.

The CDR3 loop is CASSLDYGYTF. CDR3 in DNA: TGTGCCAGCAGTTTGGACTATGGCTACACCTTC. The V and J genes are TRBV2 and TRBJ1-2; no firm D call. Between the trimmed V and J ends, which lost 5 bases and 3 bases, there was a span of 4 bases. The CDR3 covers 11 residues. Per germline, CDR1 SNHLY and CDR2 FYNNEI.

The chain links TRBV11-2 to TRBJ2-3, with D possibly TRBD2 on 6 matching bases. This CDR3 has 14 amino acids. CDR1 is SGHAT and CDR2 is FQNNGV in the germline V gene. The ends were cut back, 4 bases at V and 4 bases at J, with 12 bases in the middle. Written as DNA, the CDR3 is TGTGCCAGCAGCTCCGTGGGGGGAGCAGATACGCAGTATTTT. Protein product: CASSSVGGADTQYF.

This chain links TRBV5-1 with TRBJ1-1, with TRBD1 matching 8 bases. The length of the CDR3 is 14 residues. Germline assignment: CDR1 SGHRS and CDR2 YFSETQ. The trim removed 5 bases at V and 6 bases at J, leaving 9 bases unmatched. This CDR3 is CASRDSTGDSEAFF. For the CDR3, the DNA is TGCGCCAGCAGGGATTCGACAGGGGATTCTGAAGCTTTCTTT.

V is TRBV11-2 and J is TRBJ1-3; D possibly corresponds to TRBD1 (5 bases). The CDR3 is 17 residues long. CDR1 and CDR2 from the germline V gene are SGHAT and FQNNGV. The ends were cut back, 7 bases at V and 4 bases at J, with 23 bases in the middle. The CDR3 DNA reads as TGTGCCAGCACCCTATCCAACAGTGGGGCATGGGGAAACACCATATATTTT. This sequence encodes CASTLSNSGAWGNTIYF.

Here the CDR3 DNA reads TGTGCCAGCAGCGCCGCTAGCGGGGGCACAGATACGCAGTATTTT. As protein: CASSAASGGTDTQYF. This chain joins TRBV9 and TRBJ2-3, with 9 bases matching TRBD2. The CDR3 is 15 residues long. The germline V gene encodes CDR1 SGDLS and CDR2 YYNGEE. Trimming at V came to 3 bases and at J to 1 base, leaving 3 bases not matched to a gene.

The gene calls are TRBV6-1 and TRBJ1-2, with unresolved D. Trimming left V 3 bases short and J 4 bases short, with 3 bases between. The CDR3 extends over 11 amino acids. CDR1 and CDR2 from the germline V gene are MNHNS and SASEGT. CDR3 region: CASSEIYGYTF. CDR3 bases: TGTGCCAGCAGTGAGATCTATGGCTACACCTTC.

The rearrangement links TRBV5-6 to TRBJ2-4, with no clear D. Between the trimmed V and J ends, which lost 5 bases and 5 bases, there was a span of 11 bases. The V gene's germline CDR1 is SGHDT and CDR2 YYEEEE. The CDR3 contains 13 residues. DNA of the CDR3: TGTGCCAGCAGAAACCCCCGGGAAAACATTCAGTACTTC. This encodes CASRNPRENIQYF.

The J gene is TRBJ2-2, the V gene TRBV6-1, with D hard to call. This CDR3 comprises 16 residues. V was shortened by 2 bases and J by 4 bases, with 14 bases between the two germline ends. CDR1 and CDR2 (germline): MNHNS, SASEGT. CDR3 DNA: TGTGCCAGCAGTGAATGGGTCCCAGACGTCACCGGGGAGCTGTTTTTT. Translated: CASSEWVPDVTGELFF.

This chain joins TRBV10-3 and TRBJ1-5, with TRBD1 as a possible D gene (5 bases). CDR1 is ENHRY, CDR2 SYGVKD, per germline. V lost 0 bases, J lost 7 bases, and 19 bases lay in between. The CDR3 covers 17 residues. In nucleotides, the CDR3 is TGTGCCATCAGTGAGTCGGTCGCAGGGAGGAGAGGGCAGCCCCAGCATTTT. This encodes CAISESVAGRRGQPQHF.

V gene TRBV5-1 combines with J gene TRBJ2-1, with TRBD2 matching over 12 bases. The J segment lost 11 bases and the V segment lost 0 bases, leaving 9 bases of the junction unmatched. CDR1 is SGHRS, CDR2 YFSETQ, per germline. The CDR3 runs to 16 residues. The CDR3 DNA reads TGCGCCAGCAGCTTGGCCGGGACTAGCGGGCCCTTCCAGCAGTTCTTC. It is translated as CASSLAGTSGPFQQFF.

The chain couples TRBV29-1 to TRBJ2-1; 8 positions match TRBD2. The V and J ends lost 4 bases and 6 bases, in that order; junction bases with no gene match: 5. Per germline, CDR1 SQVTM and CDR2 ANQGSEA. This CDR3 is 13 amino acids long. CDR3 residues: CSVGAGGINEQFF. The CDR3 DNA sequence: TGCAGCGTTGGGGCGGGGGGAATCAATGAGCAGTTCTTC.

The V gene is TRBV5-6, the J gene TRBJ1-3; the D is unclear. The length of the CDR3 is 15 residues. Trimming left V 2 bases short and J 2 bases short, with 11 bases between. CDR1 SGHDT and CDR2 YYEEEE come from the germline V gene. The CDR3 sequence is CASSFGRAAGNTIYF. The CDR3 DNA follows: TGTGCCAGCAGCTTCGGGCGGGCAGCTGGAAACACCATATATTTT.

In this sample, this clone turned up once. The rearrangement joins TRBV7-2 to TRBJ1-2, with 11 bases that match TRBD1. V trimming: 5 bases; J trimming: 7 bases; junction bases outside the gene matches: 6. The CDR3 sequence is 14 residues long. Germline loops: CDR1 SGHTA, CDR2 FQGNSA. The CDR3 loop reads CASSAWTGGGGYTF. The CDR3 DNA reads as TGTGCCAGCAGCGCCTGGACAGGGGGCGGTGGCTACACCTTC.

J is TRBJ1-4 and V is TRBV29-1; no definite D call. Germline CDR1 is SQVTM and CDR2 is ANQGSEA. The CDR3 runs to 12 residues. The CDR3 reads CSAGATNEKLFF. The CDR3 DNA reads TGCAGTGCCGGGGCAACTAATGAAAAACTGTTTTTT.